This record concerns one TCR beta chain sequence. The antigen is not known. The CDR3 is made up of 15 amino acids. Germline CDR1 is LGHNA and CDR2 is YNFKEQ. Trimming took 0 bases from V and 4 from J, leaving 7 bases between them. This entry comes from a study of Graves' ophthalmopathy and Graves' hyperthyroidism. Beta-chain TCR CDR3 regions were amplified from RNA transcripts. Amplification began with first-round RT-PCR using HTBI primers, then second-round multiplex PCR was performed. Using its own MiXCR run on the multiplex PCR reads, TCRdb lists one record per CDR3 protein. Of about 480,000 distinct CDR3 sequences listed, around 14% were seen once; the top ten hold 8% to 10%. Study-level findings and limits: In blood, most expanded thyroid clonotypes above 0.001 frequency were also detected.

The clonotype was recovered from a young woman with Graves' ophthalmopathy. The chain combines TRBV4-2 with TRBJ2-6, with a weak D call TRBD1 (5 bases). Input material: blood. In DNA form, the CDR3 reads TGTGCCAGCAGCCAAGATACAGGCGGGGCCAACGTCCTGACTTTC. It encodes CASSQDTGGANVLTF.